The 31 T cell receptor beta chains below come from one sample, sequenced in a study of glioma-infiltrating T cells. Using RNA template, CDR3s of TCR alpha and beta were amplified with iRepertoire arm-PCR. In TCRdb, the multiplex PCR reads were re-called with MiXCR into one record per CDR3 protein. The sample carries about 190,000 distinct CDR3 sequences, about 31% recorded once. Material: glioma tissue, nonneoplastic brain tissue, or PBMCs (not recorded which). The receptors were gathered from a human donor with low-grade glioma or glioblastoma, undergoing nonglioma brain surgery, or in good health (not recorded which).

The sample holds many counts of this clonotype. This chain uses TRBV20-1 with TRBJ2-1, with TRBD2 identical over 13 bases. This CDR3 has 14 amino acids. Trimming at V came to 3 bases and at J to 6 bases, leaving 2 bases not matched to a gene. Germline-derived CDR1 and CDR2 are DFQATT and SNEGSKA (reference sequence). The CDR3 region has the DNA TGCAGTGCTAGCCGGACTAGCGGGAGCAATGAGCAGTTCTTC. Amino acids: CSASRTSGSNEQFF.

This clonotype was seen at least ten times. The chain combines TRBV7-9 with TRBJ1-2; D is uncertain. The germline V and J ends were trimmed by 2 bases and 3 bases, with 7 bases remaining between them. Germline CDR1 SEHNR, CDR2 FQNEAQ (reference sequence). The CDR3 contains 13 residues. The CDR3 DNA reads TGTGCCAGCAGCTTACGGGTGGACTATGGCTACACCTTC. It specifies CASSLRVDYGYTF.

The chain is built from TRBV7-6 and TRBJ2-7, with 8 bases fitting TRBD2. The length of the CDR3 is 14 residues. With 8 bases clipped from V and 0 bases from J, the junction kept 6 bases outside the gene matches. Germline CDR1 and CDR2: SGHVS and FNYEAQ. The CDR3 region is CASVKLAGSYEQYF. The CDR3 nucleotides read TGTGCCAGCGTCAAGCTAGCGGGCTCCTACGAGCAGTACTTC.

Of note for this clonotype: A much larger clone differs by one base, so this may be a read error. The chain links TRBV28 to TRBJ2-7; D not certain. CDR1 is MDHEN, CDR2 SYDVKM, per germline. The CDR3 covers 12 residues. V lost 10 bases, J lost 2 bases, and 12 bases lay in between. This CDR3 reads CATVDPPYEQYF. The CDR3 nucleotides are TGTGCCACAGTGGATCCTCCCTACGAGCAGTACTTC.

V usage is TRBV19 and J usage is TRBJ2-1, with 8 bases fitting TRBD2. CDR1 is LNHDA and CDR2 is SQIVND in the germline V gene (reference sequence). The CDR3 extends over 17 amino acids. Unmatched junction bases numbered 9, after V lost 0 bases and J lost 5 bases. The CDR3, as DNA: TGTGCCAGTAGTATAGAAATAGCGGGATCGCTAGACAATGAGCAGTTCTTC. Its translation is CASSIEIAGSLDNEQFF. Drawing the rest from reference TRBV19 and TRBJ2-1, the complete variable domain is DGGITQSPKYLFRKEGQNVTLSCEQNLNHDAMYWYRQDPGQGLRLIYYSQIVNDFQKGDIAEGYSVSREKKESFPLTVTSAQKNPTAFYLCASSIEIAGSLDNEQFFGPGTRLTVL.

The sample holds many counts of this clonotype. The V call is TRBV2, the J call TRBJ1-1; maybe TRBD1 (6 bases). The CDR3 runs 13 residues. Trimming stripped 7 bases from V and 5 bases from J, with 14 bases between. Germline CDR1 is SNHLY and CDR2 is FYNNEI. The CDR3 is CASNYRVRTEAFF. CDR3 in DNA: TGTGCCAGCAACTACAGGGTCCGAACTGAAGCTTTCTTT.

This clonotype was seen once. Being one base from a much bigger clone, this may be a read error. The rearrangement joins TRBV5-6 to TRBJ2-1; D remains ambiguous. Germline CDR1 SGHDT, CDR2 YYEEEE. V lost 2 bases, J lost 4 bases, and 10 bases lay in between. The CDR3 is 14 amino acids. The CDR3, as DNA: TGTGCCAGCAGCTTTCCCAACGGTTACAATGAGCAGTTCTTC. It codes for CASSFPNGYNEQFF. Looking up the rest from reference TRBV5-6 and TRBJ2-1 gives the full variable domain: DAGVTQSPTHLIKTRGQQVTLRCSPKSGHDTVSWYQQALGQGPQFIFQYYEEEERQRGNFPDRFSGHQFPNYSSELNVNALLLGDSALYLCASSFPNGYNEQFFGPGTRLTVL.

With regard to this clonotype: This clone may be a read error of a much larger clone one base away. This chain uses TRBV3-1 with TRBJ2-1, with 9 bases matching TRBD2. The CDR3 totals 16 residues. The germline CDR1 and CDR2 sequences are LGHDT and YNNKEL (reference sequence). The V gene end was trimmed by 10 bases and the J gene end by 0 bases; junction bases not matched to a gene: 10. CDR3: CATFTTSGYSYNEQFF. CDR3 bases: TGTGCCACCTTTACGACTAGCGGATACTCCTACAATGAGCAGTTCTTC.

V usage is TRBV11-2 and J usage is TRBJ2-3; TRBD1 or TRBD2 may be the D gene (5 bases each). The germline CDR1 and CDR2 sequences are SGHAT and FQNNGV. The V end lost 5 bases, the J end lost 2 bases, and 29 bases lay between the germline ends. The CDR3 is 20 amino acids. The DNA of the CDR3 is TGTGCCAGCAGCCCACAATCCCTCTGGAGGCAGGGACGTATCACAGATACGCAGTATTTT. Its protein is CASSPQSLWRQGRITDTQYF.

Here the CDR3 DNA reads TGTGCCAGCAGCTCGTTAACTAGCGGGAGCACAGATACGCAGTATTTT. Translating gives CASSSLTSGSTDTQYF. The chain uses TRBV7-2 and TRBJ2-3, with TRBD2 matching 9 bases. The CDR3 runs to 16 residues. J gave up 0 bases and V 4 bases, and 5 bases lay outside the gene matches. Germline V gene sequence: CDR1 SGHTA, CDR2 FQGNSA. The full variable domain, in which reference TRBV7-2 and TRBJ2-3 provide the parts outside the CDR3, is GAGVSQSPSNKVTEKGKDVELRCDPISGHTALYWYRQSLGQGLEFLIYFQGNSAPDKSGLPSDRFSAERTGGSVSTLTIQRTQQEDSAVYLCASSSLTSGSTDTQYFGPGTRLTVL.

As to this clonotype: It may be a read error: a sequence one base away is much more abundant. This chain uses TRBV7-9 with TRBJ2-3; D is possibly TRBD2 (6 bases). CDR1 and CDR2 from the germline V gene are SEHNR and FQNEAQ (reference sequence). The CDR3 is 14 residues long. The chain's CDR3 is CGSSPGLSADTQYF. In DNA form, the CDR3 reads TGTGGCAGCAGCCCGGGACTCTCCGCAGATACGCAGTATTTT.

This clonotype was counted ten times or more. The V and J genes are TRBV7-9 and TRBJ2-7, with TRBD1 matching 10 bases. V dropped 4 bases and J dropped 6; count of bases not matched to a gene: 6. Germline V gene sequence: CDR1 SEHNR, CDR2 FQNEAQ (reference sequence). CDR3 size: 14 residues. The CDR3 is CASSSVGQGREQYF. The CDR3 coding sequence is TGTGCCAGCAGCTCAGTGGGACAGGGGCGCGAGCAGTACTTC.

The chain uses TRBV29-1 and TRBJ1-2; 8 positions agree with TRBD1. CDR3 size: 12 residues. V was clipped by 6 bases and J by 6 bases; unmatched bases: 6. Germline CDR1 reads SQVTM; CDR2 reads ANQGSEA. CDR3 amino acids: CSVETGDNGYTF. Here the CDR3 DNA reads TGCAGCGTAGAGACAGGGGACAATGGCTACACCTTC.

Comment on this clonotype: Compared with germline, one end of the junction differs, possibly owing to a read error. The CDR3 sequence: CASSKSAGPNDQFF. In DNA form, the CDR3 reads TGTGCCAGCAGCAAATCAGCGGGACCGAATGATCAGTTCTTC. The V and J genes are TRBV7-6 and TRBJ2-1, with TRBD2 identical over 7 bases. Germline V gives CDR1 SGHVS, CDR2 FNYEAQ. This CDR3 has 14 amino acids.

Only a few counts were recorded for this clonotype. The J gene is TRBJ2-3, the V gene TRBV4-1; TRBD2 agrees at 7 bases. The trim removed 5 bases at V and 1 base at J, leaving 6 bases unmatched. The CDR3 loop spans 15 amino acids. From germline, CDR1 is MGHRA and CDR2 YSYEKL. CDR3 region: CASSFPSGGTDTQYF. The CDR3 DNA follows: TGCGCCAGCAGCTTCCCTAGCGGCGGCACAGATACGCAGTATTTT.

As for this clonotype: No conserved phenylalanine or tryptophan is present at the end of the CDR3, so a read error is the likely explanation. The limits of the CDR3 on the DNA are not certain, so only TCRdb's listed CDR3 is given. The chain joins TRBV6-2 or TRBV6-3 to TRBJ1-2. CDR1 MNHEY and CDR2 SVGEGT come from the germline V gene. With termini counted, the CDR3 has 11 amino acids. The CDR3 spells CASSLSWSDTS.

This clonotype was seen repeatedly, ten times or more. This chain joins TRBV2 and TRBJ2-1; TRBD2 matches 16 bases. Germline CDR1 SNHLY, CDR2 FYNNEI. After removal of 10 bases from V and 10 bases from J, the junction contained 7 bases not matched to a gene. CDR3 size: 14 residues. CDR3 bases: TGTGCCATGGGGGGACTAGCGGGAGGGGGGGAGCAGTTCTTC. Protein product: CAMGGLAGGGEQFF.

As regards this clonotype: A much larger clone lies one base from this, so it may be a read error. The rearrangement joins TRBV10-3 to TRBJ2-3; D gene unclear. Trimming left V 3 bases short and J 8 bases short, with 9 bases between. CDR1 is ENHRY, CDR2 SYGVKD, per germline. The CDR3 loop spans 12 amino acids. For the CDR3, the DNA is TGTGCCATCAGTGAACGGTTGGGTACGCAGTATTTT. Translated, it gives CAISERLGTQYF.

This clonotype was picked up many times. The gene calls are TRBV6-2 or TRBV6-3 and TRBJ2-1; D possibly uses TRBD1 or TRBD2 (6 bases each). CDR3 length: 15 residues. V shed 7 bases and J shed 3 bases, with 16 bases lying between them. Germline CDR1 reads MNHEY; CDR2 reads SVGEGT. CDR3 protein: CASTPNREVYNEQFF. Here the CDR3 DNA reads TGTGCCAGCACCCCAAACAGGGAGGTCTACAATGAGCAGTTCTTC.

This clonotype was detected once. V gene TRBV15 combines with J gene TRBJ2-5; D is undetermined. Trimming left V 3 bases short and J 4 bases short, with 12 bases between. This CDR3 has 14 amino acids. Germline assignment: CDR1 LNHNV and CDR2 YYDKDF (reference sequence). The CDR3 coding sequence is TGTGCCACCAGCAGGGCTTACAGCACAGAGACCCAGTACTTC. Translated, it gives CATSRAYSTETQYF.

This clonotype has ten or more counts. The chain recombines TRBV3-1 with TRBJ2-5; D not resolved. CDR1 is LGHDT, CDR2 YNNKEL, per germline (reference sequence). CDR3 length: 14 amino acids. Between the trimmed V and J ends, which lost 1 base and 3 bases, there was a span of 9 bases. As DNA, the CDR3 is TGTGCCAGCAGCCAAGGTGGCACTGAAGAGACCCAGTACTTC. Translating gives CASSQGGTEETQYF.

The rearrangement uses TRBV5-4 and TRBJ2-5, with TRBD1 identical over 7 bases. Germline loops: CDR1 SGHNT, CDR2 YYREEE (reference sequence). The CDR3 totals 16 residues. With V trimmed by 2 bases and J by 1 base, 8 bases remained unmatched. CDR3 bases: TGTGCCAGCAGCTTTGGACGGGGACAGAGCCAAGAGACCCAGTACTTC. Translation: CASSFGRGQSQETQYF. Looking up the rest from reference TRBV5-4 and TRBJ2-5 gives the full variable domain: ETGVTQSPTHLIKTRGQQVTLRCSSQSGHNTVSWYQQALGQGPQFIFQYYREEENGRGNFPPRFSGLQFPNYSSELNVNALELDDSALYLCASSFGRGQSQETQYFGPGTRLLVL.

As to this clonotype: A read error is possible here, since a much larger clone lies one base away. The chain uses TRBV12-3 or TRBV12-4 and TRBJ2-1; TRBD2 aligns across 9 bases. CDR3 length equals 15 residues. The CDR3 protein is CASSPIAGVRNERFF. The CDR3 bases are TGTGCCAGCAGCCCAATAGCGGGAGTCCGCAATGAGCGGTTCTTC.

The rearrangement joins TRBV28 to TRBJ2-1; 7 positions match TRBD2. There are 12 residues in the CDR3. Germline V gene sequence: CDR1 MDHEN, CDR2 SYDVKM. V lost 2 bases to trimming and J lost 8 bases; unmatched junction nucleotides: 0. The CDR3 DNA is TGTGCCAGCAGTTTAGGGGGGGATGAGCAGTTCTTC. This sequence encodes CASSLGGDEQFF.

This clonotype was counted at least ten times. The chain combines TRBV15 with TRBJ1-4; the D gene is possibly TRBD1 (5 bases). Trimming pared 0 bases from V and 0 bases from J, leaving 8 bases between. CDR1 LNHNV and CDR2 YYDKDF come from the germline V gene (reference sequence). This CDR3 comprises 16 residues. The CDR3 coding sequence is TGTGCCACCAGCAGAGACGCAGGGACAACTAATGAAAAACTGTTTTTT. Translated, it gives CATSRDAGTTNEKLFF.

There are a few counts of this clonotype. The chain has TRBV19 and TRBJ2-3; tentative D call: TRBD2 (5 bases). Per the germline V gene, CDR1 is LNHDA and CDR2 is SQIVND (reference sequence). The CDR3 sequence is 14 residues long. The V end was cut by 11 bases, the J end by 0 bases, with 15 bases between. The CDR3 protein is CASSSWSSTDTQYF. The CDR3 DNA is TGTGCCTCCTCTAGCTGGTCTAGCACAGATACGCAGTATTTT.

V is TRBV12-3 or TRBV12-4 and J is TRBJ2-5; 8 bases fit TRBD1. V was clipped by 4 bases and J by 5 bases; unmatched bases: 3. This CDR3 has 13 residues. The CDR3 loop is CASSSGGLETQYF. CDR3 sequence (DNA): TGTGCCAGCAGTTCAGGGGGCTTGGAGACCCAGTACTTC.

This clonotype came up many times. The rearrangement uses TRBV7-2 and TRBJ2-7; unclear D gene. This CDR3 has 14 residues. Trimming pared 8 bases from V and 0 bases from J, leaving 14 bases between. CDR1 and CDR2 (germline): SGHTA, FQGNSA. The CDR3 here is CASGTIPSSYEQYF. The DNA for the CDR3 is TGTGCCAGCGGTACTATACCTTCCTCCTACGAGCAGTACTTC.

This clonotype was seen repeatedly, ten times or more. J is TRBJ2-7 and V is TRBV20-1, with D maybe TRBD1 (5 bases). Germline loops: CDR1 DFQATT, CDR2 SNEGSKA (reference sequence). The V and J ends lost 3 bases and 2 bases respectively, with 17 bases between them. This CDR3 contains 15 residues. The CDR3 coding sequence is TGCAGTGCTAGTAACCCGTTGACAGCCACCTACGAGCAGTACTTC. Its protein product is CSASNPLTATYEQYF.

There are many counts of this clonotype. This chain links TRBV2 with TRBJ1-4; tentative D call: TRBD1 (5 bases). Trimming pared 4 bases from V and 10 bases from J, leaving 16 bases between. The germline gives CDR1 SNHLY, CDR2 FYNNEI. The CDR3 runs to 14 residues. The CDR3 reads CASSAGQGGGKLFF. The CDR3 region has the DNA TGTGCCAGCAGTGCTGGGCAGGGAGGCGGAAAACTGTTTTTT.

Regarding this clonotype: A read error is possible here, since a much larger clone lies one base away. The rearrangement links TRBV4-1 to TRBJ2-1; D unresolved. The CDR3 consists of 15 residues. Germline CDR1 MGHRA, CDR2 YSYEKL. CDR3 in amino acids: CASSQERSGYNEHFF. The CDR3 DNA reads TGCGCCAGCAGCCAAGAAAGGTCCGGTTACAATGAGCACTTCTTC.